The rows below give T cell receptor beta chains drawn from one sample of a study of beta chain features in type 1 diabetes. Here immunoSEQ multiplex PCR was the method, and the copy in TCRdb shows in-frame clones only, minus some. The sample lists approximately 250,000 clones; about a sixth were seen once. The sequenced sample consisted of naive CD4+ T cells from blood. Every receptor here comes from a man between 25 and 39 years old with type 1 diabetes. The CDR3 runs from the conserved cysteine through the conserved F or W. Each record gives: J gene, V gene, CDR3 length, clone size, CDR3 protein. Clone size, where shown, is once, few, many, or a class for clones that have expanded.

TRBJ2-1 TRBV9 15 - CASALGGQGGNEQFF
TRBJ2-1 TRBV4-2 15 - CASGSGGTSYNEQFF
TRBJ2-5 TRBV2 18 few CASTPGGWVSEPQETQYF
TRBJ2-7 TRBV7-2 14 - CASSIYRAGGEQYF
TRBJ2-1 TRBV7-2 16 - CASSPGPYRGGNEQFF
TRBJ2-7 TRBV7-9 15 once CASSPRGLAAYEQYF
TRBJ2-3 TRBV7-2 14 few CASSLGFQGDTQYF
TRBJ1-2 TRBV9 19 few CASSPRSSNPALPNYGYTF
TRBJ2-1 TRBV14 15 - CASSLLTSSYNEQFF
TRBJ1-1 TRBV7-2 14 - CASSPTGVNTEAFF
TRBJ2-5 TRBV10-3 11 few CATTDQETQYF
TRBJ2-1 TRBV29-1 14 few CSVLGTGNYNEQFF
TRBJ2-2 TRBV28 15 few CASSFWTAGPGELFF
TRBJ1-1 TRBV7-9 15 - CATDPGGWSNTEAFF
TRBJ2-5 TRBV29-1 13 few CSGRRDLQETQYF
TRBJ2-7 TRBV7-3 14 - CASRVNRESYEQYF
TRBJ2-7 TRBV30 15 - CAWSVGGTASYEQYF
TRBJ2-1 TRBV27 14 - CASSLGTGYNEQFF
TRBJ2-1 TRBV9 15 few CASSAAGQGHNEQFF
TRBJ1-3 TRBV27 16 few CASSPGPGLAGNTIYF
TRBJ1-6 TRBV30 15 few CAWSVVSIGNSPLHF
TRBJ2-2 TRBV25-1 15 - CASSEWAKETGELFF
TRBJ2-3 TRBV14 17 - CASSQDLEASGMATQYF
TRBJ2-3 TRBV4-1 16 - CASSPLTSGSTDTQYF
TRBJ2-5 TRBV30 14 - CAWSVWTIGETQYF
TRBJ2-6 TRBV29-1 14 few CSAETGPGANVLTF
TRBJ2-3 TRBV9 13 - CASSVGPGDTQYF
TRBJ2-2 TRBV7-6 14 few CASSLDRVLGELFF
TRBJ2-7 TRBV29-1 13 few CSVTPGGSYEQYF
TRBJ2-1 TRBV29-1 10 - CSAEIAPQFF
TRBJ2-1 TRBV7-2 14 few CASSLQRSYNEQFF
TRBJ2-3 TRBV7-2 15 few CASSLGGRGTDTQYF
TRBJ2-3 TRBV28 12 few CASSLSTDTQYF
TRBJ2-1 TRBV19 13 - CASSNVREGEQFF
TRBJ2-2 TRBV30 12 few CAWSVLVEELFF
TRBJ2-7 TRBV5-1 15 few CASTLYLVRNYEQYF
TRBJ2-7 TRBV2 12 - CASRGRGYEQYF
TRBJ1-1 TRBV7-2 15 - CASSSRDRGDTEAFF
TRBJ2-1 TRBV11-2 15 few CASSPVRNSYNEQFF
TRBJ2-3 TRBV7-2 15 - CASSQSGISTDTQYF
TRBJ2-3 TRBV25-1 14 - CASSGTGRADTQYF